The TCR beta chain under discussion was sequenced for a study of blood T cell repertoires in COVID-19 (dated by TCRdb to 2018 to 2020). Regarding the research as a whole: The collaborator samples originated in the United States, Italy and Spain and spanned the acute and convalescent phases of COVID-19. The material from the prospective study consisted of cDNA or gDNA derived from T cells, B-cell-depleted T cells, or PBMCs. Subjects who had been exposed to COVID-19, were actively infected with it, or had recovered from it provided the deeply sampled blood TCRbeta repertoires that made up the dataset. A freely available public database, intended as a resource for researchers studying the immune response to SARS-CoV-2, is where the repertoires were released. Samples came from the ongoing ImmuneRACE study (first 160 participants) plus 1,254 subjects from 6 global collaborators. Nearly every sample came with metadata listing a de-identified subject ID, COVID-19 status, age in years and sex. Where HLA class I and class II types were available, the types were taken from metadata supplied by the sample provider, not from assay-based typing.

The CDR3 starts with the cysteine, ends with the phenylalanine, and has 18 residues. Left in the record is the CDR3 DNA by itself, 54 bases read in frame from the first base. The germline V gene specifies LGHNA as CDR1 and YNFKEQ as CDR2. Trimmed from V: 0 bases; trimmed from J: 0 bases; junction bases lacking a gene match: 7. On the study overall, not on this receptor specifically: The quantity of clinical and demographic metadata differed by source and by participant and was supplied without curation.

Each collaborating institution followed its own protocols to collect whole blood in K2EDTA tubes. For TCRbeta analysis, collaborators shipped samples as frozen whole blood, isolated PBMCs, or DNA extracted from either of those sample types. The immunoSEQ Assay, a bias-controlled multiplex PCR, was used to amplify TCRbeta CDR3 regions from genomic DNA. Concerning the study's data processing: The number of nucleated cells in each sample was estimated by amplification of reference gene primers within the assay. Sequence reads were collapsed and filtered to measure the absolute abundance of every unique TCRbeta CDR3 rearrangement. For each sample, productive Simpson clonality was calculated as the square root of Simpson's diversity index over productive rearrangements. Imported from immuneACCESS, the table was reduced by TCRdb to in-frame sequences with V and J called. These copies leave out some clones; in studies compared against another copy, an unresolved V gene accounts for under half, and the cause of the remainder is not known. V and J calls plus clone size are reproduced from that table; the DNA served to infer D and trimming. Within this sample are approximately 64,000 clones, with approximately 91% of them counted one time only. Over 3% of the sample rests with the top ten.

Notes on this clone: Its target antigen remains unknown. It has no much larger one-base neighbor in the sample; base qualities were not kept.

This sequence originates from a man aged 65-85 years with acute or convalescent COVID-19. The sequencing sample was made of peripheral blood. The rearrangement combines TRBV4-2 with TRBJ2-7; 11 bases in the middle match TRBD2. The sequence in DNA is TGTGCCAGCAGCCAAGAGCCTAGCGGGGGGTCCAGCTCCTACGAGCAGTACTTC. Protein translation: CASSQEPSGGSSSYEQYF.